This T cell receptor (beta chain) was identified in a study of CD8 T cells in ankylosing spondylitis. Deletions cut 4 bases from V and 2 bases from J, with 15 bases between. Per the germline V gene, CDR1 is SGHNT and CDR2 is YENEEA. This CDR3 has 15 amino acids. Findings and caveats of the study: Earlier work had already found some motif variants in reactive arthritis synovial fluid and blood. The authors found the disease-linked clones to be CD8+ and relatively rare in peripheral blood. The study identified a TCR beta motif of under 10 highly homologous variants that appeared characteristic of ankylosing spondylitis blood.

TCRdb analysed the 5' RACE reads with MiXCR anew, one entry per CDR3 protein. The sample has more than 100,000 distinct CDR3 sequences, 11% seen once; the top ten hold around 4.1%. This clonotype has more than one count but fewer than ten. Antigen specificity is unknown. The chain couples TRBV11-3 to TRBJ2-7, with no clear D. Sequencing was performed on blood, either unsorted or a sorted T cell fraction (not recorded which). This clonotype was sampled from a female donor with ankylosing spondylitis or in good health (not recorded which). The CDR3 sequence: CASSSDFSGTYEQYF. CDR3 coding DNA: TGTGCCAGCAGCTCAGACTTCAGTGGTACCTACGAGCAGTACTTC. Complete variable domain (other parts from reference TRBV11-3 and TRBJ2-7): EAGVVQSPRYKIIEKKQPVAFWCNPISGHNTLYWYLQNLGQGPELLIRYENEEAVDDSQLPKDRFSAERLKGVDSTLKIQPAELGDSAVYLCASSSDFSGTYEQYFGPGTRLTVT.